This T cell receptor beta chain comes out of a study of CD8+ T cells in alopecia areata. Findings and limits, study-wide: Clonality exceeded that of normal scalp in lesional scalp, most notably in alopecia totalis/universalis. Scalp samples also yield sequences from resident alphabeta T cells of normal skin. Mice showed clearer TCR sharing than patients did, a gap that was possibly HLA-related.

This clone was seen many times. Its matching antigen is unknown. At residue 13, TCRdb's protein is not the same as the translated DNA, so the protein here was read from the DNA. Germline and genes here are mouse. Read data end 3 residues before the CDR3 end; the end is taken from the germline J gene. CDR1 is NNHDY, CDR2 SYVADS, per germline. This CDR3 spans 16 amino acids. Trimming removed 3 bases at V and 0 bases at J, with 13 bases between. The study sorted pooled cutaneous lymph node cells by CD4, CD8alpha, NKG2D, NKG2ACE and other markers. In each case, RNA was isolated and then reverse transcribed into cDNA as the sequencing template. Measured with immunoSEQ multiplex PCR; TCRdb has only the in-frame clones, and not every one. This sample carries 15,000 to 20,000 clones, none of them present only once.

Sequencing was done on a sample of CD8+ T cells sorted from a lymph node. This receptor was taken from a C3H/HeJ mouse with alopecia areata. MHC haplotype here: H2-k. The rearrangement links TRBV13-3 to TRBJ1-3, with a possible D match to TRBD1 (6 bases). CDR3 region: CASSGPGQDSGNTLYF. CDR3 DNA (partial): TGTGCCAGCAGTGGGCCGGGACAAGATTCTGGAAATACG. The complete variable domain, with remaining parts taken from reference TRBV13-3 and TRBJ1-3, reads EAAVTQSPRSKVAVTGGKVTLSCHQTNNHDYMYWYRQDTGHGLRLIHYSYVADSTEKGDIPDGYKASRPSQENFSLILELASLSQTAVYFCASSGPGQDSGNTLYFGEGSRLIVV.